Below are 12 T cell receptor beta chains sequenced from a single sample in a study of T cell responses to AZD1222 COVID-19 vaccine. TCRdb's table, derived via immunoSEQ multiplex PCR, lists solely in-frame clones and lacks some. The data contain 110,000 to 150,000 clones, roughly 93% of them singletons. The material sequenced was peripheral blood, taken on day 0 of AZD1222 vaccination. The receptors were gathered from an adult in good health.

The CDR3 bases are TGTGCCAGCAGGGATAGGGAAGCTTTCTTT. Its protein product is CASRDREAFF. The chain employs TRBV2 and TRBJ1-1, with unresolved D. Trimming pared 6 bases from V and 8 bases from J, leaving 7 bases between. The CDR3 length is 10 residues. The germline gives CDR1 SNHLY, CDR2 FYNNEI.

This clone has a single count. The V and J genes are TRBV2 and TRBJ1-1; 7 bases are a match to TRBD1. Losses at the gene ends were 3 bases for V and 1 base for J; bases not matched to a gene: 5. This CDR3 has 15 amino acids. The germline V gene encodes CDR1 SNHLY and CDR2 FYNNEI. CDR3 bases: TGTGCCAGCAGTGATCCGGGACAGAAGAACACTGAAGCTTTCTTT. It is translated as CASSDPGQKNTEAFF.

The rearrangement joins TRBV15 to TRBJ1-2; D is undetermined. The V gene lost 2 bases and the J gene lost 3 bases, with 7 bases spanning the gap. This CDR3 comprises 13 residues. Germline V gene data show CDR1 as LNHNV and CDR2 as YYDKDF (reference sequence). This CDR3 reads CATSRLEDYGYTF. CDR3 DNA sequence: TGTGCCACCAGCAGATTAGAAGACTATGGCTACACCTTC.

This rearrangement joins TRBV28 to TRBJ1-2; 7 bases line up with TRBD1. V shed 6 bases, J shed 4 bases, and the junction held 8 bases outside the gene matches. Germline V gene lookup returns CDR1 MDHEN and CDR2 SYDVKM. The CDR3 runs 14 residues. The CDR3 nucleotides are TGTGCCAGCAGCAAGGGACAGTTGGGCTATGGCTACACCTTC. Protein product: CASSKGQLGYGYTF.

The chain couples TRBV9 to TRBJ2-1; 9 bases line up with TRBD2. CDR3 length: 17 amino acids. The V segment lost 1 base and the J segment 4 bases; nucleotides outside the gene matches: 9. The germline gives CDR1 SGDLS, CDR2 YYNGEE. In DNA form, the CDR3 reads TGTGCCAGCAGCGTAAGGCCAGGAACTAGCGGGTACAATGAGCAGTTCTTC. It translates to CASSVRPGTSGYNEQFF.

The chain couples TRBV19 to TRBJ1-2; tentative D call: TRBD1 (5 bases). Trimming removed 5 bases at V and 6 bases at J, with 19 bases between. This CDR3 contains 15 residues. Germline-derived CDR1 and CDR2 are LNHDA and SQIVND (reference sequence). CDR3 sequence reads: CASSLAGGLGDGYTF. In nucleotides, the CDR3 is TGTGCCAGTAGTTTGGCGGGTGGGCTGGGGGATGGCTACACCTTC.

The genes are TRBV11-2 and TRBJ2-7; no clear D gene. The ends were cut back, 4 bases at V and 3 bases at J, with 16 bases in the middle. The CDR3 totals 15 residues. The germline V gene has CDR1 SGHAT and CDR2 FQNNGV. CDR3 sequence reads: CASSSDGLVGYEQYF. CDR3 sequence (DNA): TGTGCCAGCAGCTCTGACGGGCTTGTCGGCTACGAGCAGTACTTC.

V is TRBV10-3 and J is TRBJ2-1; 7 bases line up with TRBD2. The CDR3 covers 15 residues. CDR1 and CDR2 from the germline V gene are ENHRY and SYGVKD. V lost 0 bases and J lost 5; bases outside the gene matches: 4. CDR3 sequence: CAISESASGNNEQFF. DNA of the CDR3: TGTGCCATCAGTGAGTCGGCTAGCGGAAACAATGAGCAGTTCTTC.

V and J are TRBV18 and TRBJ2-2; D gene unclear. The V end was cut by 4 bases, the J end by 3 bases, with 3 bases between. Germline-derived CDR1 and CDR2 are KGHSH and LQKENI. The CDR3 loop spans 12 amino acids. The CDR3 region has the DNA TGTGCCAGCTCACAGTACACCGGGGAGCTGTTTTTT. It codes for CASSQYTGELFF. Supplemented by reference TRBV18 and TRBJ2-2, the full variable domain reads NAGVMQNPRHLVRRRGQEARLRCSPMKGHSHVYWYRQLPEEGLKFMVYLQKENIIDESGMPKERFSAEFPKEGPSILRIQQVVRGDSAAYFCASSQYTGELFFGEGSRLTVL.

This clone was observed a handful of times. The chain recombines TRBV18 with TRBJ1-5; D is unclear. The germline V and J ends were trimmed by 5 bases and 11 bases, with 10 bases remaining between them. Germline V gene lookup returns CDR1 KGHSH and CDR2 LQKENI. This CDR3 is built from 11 residues. CDR3 nucleotides: TGTGCCAGCTCAGGAGATGGAGCCCAGCATTTT. Translation gives CASSGDGAQHF.

This clone was detected once. The chain uses TRBV6-1 and TRBJ1-3, with TRBD1 identical over 8 bases. This CDR3 comprises 15 residues. The V and J ends lost 0 bases and 4 bases, in that order; junction bases with no gene match: 2. Germline V gene sequence: CDR1 MNHNS, CDR2 SASEGT. CDR3 in DNA: TGTGCCAGCAGTGAAGCGGACAGGGCCGGAAACACCATATATTTT. Protein sequence: CASSEADRAGNTIYF.

A word on this clone: At one end the junction does not follow the germline gene, possibly because of a read error. The chain recombines TRBV7-7 with TRBJ2-5; D gene ambiguous. CDR1 SSHAT and CDR2 FNYEAQ come from the germline V gene (reference sequence). This CDR3 is built from 13 residues. The CDR3 sequence is CASSRTVQETQYF. The CDR3 DNA reads as TGTGCTAGCAGCCGAACGGTCCAAGAGACCCAGTACTTC.